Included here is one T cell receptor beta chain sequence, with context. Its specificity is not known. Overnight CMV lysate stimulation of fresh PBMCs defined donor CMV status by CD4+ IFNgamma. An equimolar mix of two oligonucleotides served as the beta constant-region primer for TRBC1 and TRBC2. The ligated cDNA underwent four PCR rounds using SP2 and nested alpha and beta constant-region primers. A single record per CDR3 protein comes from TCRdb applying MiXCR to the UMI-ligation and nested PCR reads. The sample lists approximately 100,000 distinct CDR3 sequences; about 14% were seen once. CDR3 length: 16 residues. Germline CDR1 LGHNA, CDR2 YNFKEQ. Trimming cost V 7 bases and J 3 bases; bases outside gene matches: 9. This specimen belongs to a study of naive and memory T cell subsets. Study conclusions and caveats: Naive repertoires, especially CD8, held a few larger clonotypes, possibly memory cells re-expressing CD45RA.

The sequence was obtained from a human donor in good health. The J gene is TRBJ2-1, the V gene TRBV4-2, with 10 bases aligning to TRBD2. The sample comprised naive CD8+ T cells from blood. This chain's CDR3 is CASNPLAGVNYNEQFF. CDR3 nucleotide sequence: TGTGCCAGCAACCCTCTAGCGGGGGTTAACTACAATGAGCAGTTCTTC.